Each of the 25 T cell receptor beta chains below was sequenced from the same sample in a study of identical twins (dated by TCRdb to about 2016). Library construction relied on 5' RACE. TCRdb records Illumina HiSeq 2000 as the sequencer. The public reads were run again by TCRdb, first through fastp at Q25 and then through MiXCR, and only productive beta chains were kept. Duplicate CDR3 protein sequences are folded into a single record with the most common DNA and genes. This sample is represented by around 450,000 distinct CDR3 sequences; around 14% of them were singletons. Around 0.48% of the sample comes from the top ten. This sample also belongs to another study, concerning yellow fever vaccine responses in identical twins.

The sample taken for sequencing was CD4+ T cells sorted from blood. Every receptor here comes from a woman in her late teens or twenties in good health.

A remark on this clonotype: A much more abundant neighbour one base away suggests this may be a read error. The chain joins TRBV6-5 to TRBJ2-2, with D possibly called TRBD1 or TRBD2 (6 bases each). Between the trimmed V and J ends, which lost 2 bases and 8 bases, there was a span of 12 bases. The CDR3 sequence is 14 residues long. CDR1 is MNHEY and CDR2 is SVGAGI in the germline V gene. CDR3 DNA: TGTGCCAGCAGTTACCTTAGGGGGGAGGGGGAGCTGTTTTTT. It yields the protein CASSYLRGEGELFF.

This clonotype turned up a few times. The J gene is TRBJ1-2, the V gene TRBV29-1; D remains ambiguous. This CDR3 contains 10 residues. Germline V gene lookup returns CDR1 SQVTM and CDR2 ANQGSEA. The V end was cut by 6 bases, the J end by 8 bases, with 10 bases between. The CDR3 nucleotides read TGCAGCGTCCGGGGAGGGGGCTACACCTTC. This codes for CSVRGGGYTF.

This clonotype was counted between two and nine times. This rearrangement joins TRBV12-3 or TRBV12-4 to TRBJ2-1; a weak D match, TRBD1 (6 bases). This CDR3 has 13 residues. V gave up 5 bases and J gave up 8 bases, with 13 bases separating them. The chain's CDR3 is CASSLVQGYEQFF. In DNA, the CDR3 is TGTGCCAGCAGTCTAGTACAGGGATATGAGCAGTTCTTC.

The chain joins TRBV3-1 to TRBJ2-3; D remains unclear. Trimming cost V 3 bases and J 7 bases, with 8 bases left between them. CDR3 length: 12 amino acids. CDR1 is LGHDT and CDR2 is YNNKEL in the germline V gene (reference sequence). The CDR3 region has the DNA TGTGCCAGCAGCCACGGGCTGAATACGCAGTATTTT. This sequence encodes CASSHGLNTQYF.

This clonotype turned up a few times. The chain couples TRBV5-1 to TRBJ2-2, with 7 positions matching TRBD2. The ends lost 4 bases at V and 6 bases at J; junction bases unmatched: 12. CDR1 and CDR2 from the germline V gene are SGHRS and YFSETQ. CDR3 length equals 16 residues. The CDR3 region is CASSLGTTRSAGELFF. In nucleotides, the CDR3 is TGCGCCAGCAGCCTCGGGACTACCCGAAGTGCCGGGGAGCTGTTTTTT.

The genes are TRBV6-1 and TRBJ1-6; 9 nucleotides line up with TRBD1. The CDR3 totals 14 residues. Germline CDR1 MNHNS, CDR2 SASEGT. V trimming: 7 bases; J trimming: 7 bases; junction bases outside the gene matches: 5. Here the CDR3 DNA reads TGTGCCAGCACGGGACAGGGCACAAATTCACCCCTCCACTTT. This gives the protein CASTGQGTNSPLHF.

CDR3 DNA: TGTGCCAGCAGTTATGTAGCCGGACGGATCACAGATACGCAGTATTTT. Amino acid sequence: CASSYVAGRITDTQYF. The chain uses TRBV6-2 or TRBV6-3 and TRBJ2-3, with D unresolved. The CDR3 consists of 16 residues. V was cut by 3 bases and J by 2 bases, with 15 bases left in between. CDR1 and CDR2 (germline): MNHEY, SVGEGT.

The rearrangement joins TRBV20-1 to TRBJ2-7; 9 nucleotides line up with TRBD2. Germline trimming cut 0 bases from V and 7 bases from J; bases unmatched to any gene: 7. This CDR3 has 14 amino acids. The germline V gene encodes CDR1 DFQATT and CDR2 SNEGSKA (reference sequence). The CDR3 region has the DNA TGCAGTGCTAGAGACGCGGGAGGGCCGCGGGAGCAGTACTTC. As protein: CSARDAGGPREQYF.

This chain uses TRBV7-8 with TRBJ2-1; D possibly uses TRBD1 or TRBD2 (6 bases each). Trimming pared 5 bases from V and 2 bases from J, leaving 16 bases between. Germline V gives CDR1 SGHVS, CDR2 FQNEAQ. The CDR3 runs 16 residues. Written as DNA, the CDR3 is TGTGCCAGCAGCCCCCTGCTGGGGGGCACCTACAATGAGCAGTTCTTC. It encodes CASSPLLGGTYNEQFF.

The count of this clonotype is one. This chain links TRBV10-3 with TRBJ1-4, with D possibly matching TRBD1 (5 bases). Deletions cut 3 bases from V and 7 bases from J, with 15 bases between. Germline CDR1 reads ENHRY; CDR2 reads SYGVKD. The CDR3 is 15 residues long. The chain's CDR3 is CAISEGPGLGEKLFF. Here the CDR3 DNA reads TGTGCCATCAGTGAAGGTCCAGGGCTCGGTGAAAAACTGTTTTTT.

The V and J genes are TRBV6-1 and TRBJ2-1, with D possibly being TRBD1 (6 bases). Germline V gene data show CDR1 as MNHNS and CDR2 as SASEGT. The CDR3 runs to 13 residues. V was clipped by 6 bases and J by 4 bases, with 10 bases between them. The DNA for the CDR3 is TGTGCCAGCAGGCAGGACAGTTACAATGAGCAGTTCTTC. This codes for CASRQDSYNEQFF.

The table lists this clonotype with many counts. V gene TRBV12-3 or TRBV12-4 combines with J gene TRBJ1-1, with TRBD1 matching over 8 bases. The CDR3 covers 15 residues. V was clipped by 0 bases and J by 2 bases; unmatched bases: 2. In DNA, the CDR3 is TGTGCCAGCAGTTTAGCAACAGGGGGAAACACTGAAGCTTTCTTT. It specifies CASSLATGGNTEAFF.

This clonotype was counted only a few times. The chain uses TRBV4-1 and TRBJ2-2; 8 bases are shared with TRBD2. V was clipped by 1 base and J by 3 bases; unmatched bases: 22. The CDR3 covers 22 residues. In germline, CDR1 is MGHRA, CDR2 YSYEKL. CDR3 sequence reads: CASSQVYGHGRAGLGDTGELFF. CDR3 sequence (DNA): TGCGCCAGCAGCCAAGTTTATGGTCACGGCAGGGCGGGACTAGGGGACACCGGGGAGCTGTTTTTT.

This clonotype was observed a handful of times. This chain uses TRBV29-1 with TRBJ2-1; no clear D gene. The ends were cut back, 7 bases at V and 0 bases at J, with 13 bases in the middle. CDR3 size: 14 residues. Germline lookup yields CDR1 SQVTM and CDR2 ANQGSEA. CDR3 loop: CSASIGSSYNEQFF. CDR3 nucleotide sequence: TGCAGCGCTTCAATCGGGTCCTCCTACAATGAGCAGTTCTTC.

The chain is built from TRBV27 and TRBJ2-1; 11 nucleotides agree with TRBD2. CDR3 length: 15 amino acids. J lost 9 bases, V lost 3 bases, and 7 bases had no gene match. CDR1 is MNHEY and CDR2 is SMNVEV in the germline V gene (reference sequence). The CDR3 loop is CASSFSSGRSPEQFF. The CDR3 nucleotides read TGTGCCAGCAGTTTTTCTAGCGGGAGGAGCCCTGAGCAGTTCTTC.

Many counts were recorded for this clonotype. This chain's CDR3 is CSASKGYGGELFF. DNA for the CDR3: TGCAGTGCTAGTAAGGGTTACGGCGGGGAGCTGTTTTTT. The rearrangement uses TRBV20-1 and TRBJ2-2; D remains unclear. The germline gives CDR1 DFQATT, CDR2 SNEGSKA (reference sequence). V was shortened by 3 bases and J by 7 bases, with 12 bases between the two germline ends. The CDR3 runs 13 residues.

The chain couples TRBV9 to TRBJ2-5, with D uncertain. CDR1 and CDR2 (germline): SGDLS, YYNGEE. V was shortened by 0 bases and J by 4 bases, with 10 bases between the two germline ends. The CDR3 spans 14 residues. CDR3 loop: CASSVDGSRETQYF. The DNA of the CDR3 is TGTGCCAGCAGCGTAGATGGTAGCCGAGAGACCCAGTACTTC.

This clonotype has more than one count but fewer than ten. J is TRBJ2-1 and V is TRBV12-5; maybe TRBD2 (6 bases). Trimming left V 0 bases short and J 2 bases short, with 8 bases between. The germline V gene encodes CDR1 LGHNT and CDR2 FRNRAP. The CDR3 has 15 amino acids. CDR3 residues: CASGLVTRAYNEQFF. Written as DNA, the CDR3 is TGTGCTAGTGGTTTGGTGACTAGAGCCTACAATGAGCAGTTCTTC.

There are a few counts of this clonotype. This chain connects TRBV2 to TRBJ2-5, with TRBD2 identical over 15 bases. Looked up from germline, CDR1 is SNHLY and CDR2 is FYNNEI. The V and J ends lost 5 bases and 11 bases, in that order; junction bases with no gene match: 9. This CDR3 has 15 residues. CDR3 protein: CASSSGLAGGPGQYF. Written as DNA, the CDR3 is TGTGCCAGCAGTTCGGGACTAGCGGGGGGCCCGGGGCAGTACTTC.

This clonotype was found a few times. The CDR3 reads CASSHTRDSYEQYF. CDR3 in DNA: TGTGCCAGCAGTCATACCCGGGACAGCTACGAGCAGTACTTC. The chain is built from TRBV6-1 and TRBJ2-7, with 7 bases aligning to TRBD1. The germline CDR1 and CDR2 sequences are MNHNS and SASEGT. This CDR3 is 14 amino acids long. Trimming at V came to 5 bases and at J to 3 bases, leaving 7 bases not matched to a gene.

This clonotype was picked up a small number of times. V and J are TRBV20-1 and TRBJ2-7, with 7 positions matching TRBD1. With 5 bases clipped from V and 5 bases from J, the junction kept 15 bases outside the gene matches. There are 15 residues in the CDR3. The V gene's germline CDR1 is DFQATT and CDR2 SNEGSKA (reference sequence). The CDR3 is CSAPDLNKGGDEQYF. CDR3 nucleotides: TGCAGTGCTCCCGACCTGAATAAAGGGGGCGACGAGCAGTACTTC.

This chain links TRBV4-1 with TRBJ2-2; D is ambiguous. Trimming shortened V by 0 bases and J by 4 bases, and 9 bases separated the two germline ends. CDR1 is MGHRA and CDR2 is YSYEKL in the germline V gene. CDR3 size: 15 residues. The CDR3 here is CASSQDVKATGELFF. The CDR3 nucleotides read TGCGCCAGCAGCCAAGATGTGAAAGCCACCGGGGAGCTGTTTTTT.

V gene TRBV20-1 combines with J gene TRBJ2-7; D possibly matches TRBD1 or TRBD2 (5 bases each). The V end was cut by 4 bases, the J end by 0 bases, with 13 bases between. Germline V gives CDR1 DFQATT, CDR2 SNEGSKA (reference sequence). The CDR3 has 14 amino acids. The CDR3 bases are TGCAGTGCTAACCGGGACCTCCTCTCCTACGAGCAGTACTTC. This sequence encodes CSANRDLLSYEQYF.

There are a few counts of this clonotype. The V and J genes are TRBV20-1 and TRBJ2-3; D not resolved. This CDR3 contains 12 residues. V was cut by 4 bases and J by 0 bases, with 5 bases left in between. The germline gives CDR1 DFQATT, CDR2 SNEGSKA (reference sequence). The CDR3 loop is CSATGSTDTQYF. Written as DNA, the CDR3 is TGCAGTGCTACCGGGAGCACAGATACGCAGTATTTT.

The V call is TRBV15, the J call TRBJ2-7; either TRBD1 or TRBD2 may fit D (5 bases each). V lost 1 base and J 3 bases, leaving 16 bases between the germline ends. Germline CDR1 is LNHNV and CDR2 is YYDKDF (reference sequence). The CDR3 contains 16 residues. CDR3 nucleotide sequence: TGTGCCACCAGCAGAGGAGGGGCAGGGCCTCTCTACGAGCAGTACTTC. Amino acid sequence: CATSRGGAGPLYEQYF.